This T cell receptor (beta chain) was recorded in a study of vaccination and CD4 T cells after COVID-19. Oncomine TCR Beta short-read sequencing was applied to DNA from cultured CD4+ T cells. TCRdb recomputed calls from the PCR reads with MiXCR, one row per CDR3 protein. This sample has about 13,000 distinct CDR3 sequences; roughly 45% occur once, and the top ten carry roughly 8%. V dropped 4 bases and J dropped 5; count of bases not matched to a gene: 13. CDR3 length: 16 residues. Germline-derived CDR1 and CDR2 are LGHNA and YNFKEQ. A few counts support this clonotype. Its antigen is currently unknown. Treatment noted: approximately 10-day PBMC culture with coronavirus spike peptide pools or control peptides (ViraFEST assay).

The sample here was CD4+ T cells from blood, cultured in vitro, taken after SARS-CoV-2 vaccination. The receptor's source is a human donor who had recovered from COVID-19. The chain uses TRBV4-2 and TRBJ2-7; 8 positions agree with TRBD2. This CDR3 is CASSPLPTSVLNEQYF. CDR3 nucleotide sequence: TGTGCCAGCAGCCCTCTACCGACTAGCGTTCTTAACGAGCAGTACTTC.